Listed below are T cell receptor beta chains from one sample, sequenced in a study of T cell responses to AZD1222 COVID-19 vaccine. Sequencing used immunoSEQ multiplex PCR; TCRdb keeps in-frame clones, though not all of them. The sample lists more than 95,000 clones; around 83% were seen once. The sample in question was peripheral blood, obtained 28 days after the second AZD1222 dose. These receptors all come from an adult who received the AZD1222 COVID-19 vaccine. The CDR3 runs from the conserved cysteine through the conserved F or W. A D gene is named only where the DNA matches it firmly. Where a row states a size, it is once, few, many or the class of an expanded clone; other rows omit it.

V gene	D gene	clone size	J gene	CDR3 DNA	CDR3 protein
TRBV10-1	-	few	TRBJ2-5	TGCGCCAGCAGTGAGTCGACGGTAGTGGAGACCCAGTACTTC	CASSESTVVETQYF
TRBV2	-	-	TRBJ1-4	TGTGCCAGCACGTTTACAACTAATGAAAAACTGTTTTTT	CASTFTTNEKLFF
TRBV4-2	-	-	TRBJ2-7	TGTGCCAGCAGCCAAGACGGGGGCAGTGAAGCGCAGTACTTC	CASSQDGGSEAQYF
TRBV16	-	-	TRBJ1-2	TGTGCCAGCAGCCAATCGGCGGGGGCCGGCTACACCTTC	CASSQSAGAGYTF
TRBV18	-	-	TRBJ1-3	TGTGCCAGCTCACCCCAGGTCTCGGGCTCTGGAAACACCATATATTTT	CASSPQVSGSGNTIYF
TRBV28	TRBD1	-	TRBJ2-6	TGTGCCAGCATGTGGGACAGACGGACTGGGGCCAACGTCCTGACTTTC	CASMWDRRTGANVLTF
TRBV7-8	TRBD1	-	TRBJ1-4	TGTGCCAGCAGCTTCCGCCGGGACAGAATTAATGAAAAACTGTTTTTT	CASSFRRDRINEKLFF
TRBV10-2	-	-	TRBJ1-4	TGCGCCAGCAGTGAGTTTTTGGGGCGGGCGGAAACTAATGAAAAACTGTTTTTT	CASSEFLGRAETNEKLFF
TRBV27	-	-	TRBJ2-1	TGTGCCAGCAGTTTTGGAGGGGGCGCTGAGCAGTTCTTC	CASSFGGGAEQFF
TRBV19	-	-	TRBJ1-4	TGTGCCAGTGCGGGTTACGAAAAACTGTTTTTT	CASAGYEKLFF
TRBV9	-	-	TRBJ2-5	TGTGCCAGCAGCGGGGACTCCACTGAGACCCAGTACTTC	CASSGDSTETQYF
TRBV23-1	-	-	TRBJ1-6	TGCGCCAGCAGTCAACCGGGACGGTCACCCCTCCACTTT	CASSQPGRSPLHF
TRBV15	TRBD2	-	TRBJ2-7	TGTGCCACCACGAGCGGGGGGGGATACGAGCAGTACTTC	CATTSGGGYEQYF
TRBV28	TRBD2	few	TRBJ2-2	TGTGCCAGCAGCCGACGAGCGGGGGGTAACACCGGGGAGCTGTTTTTT	CASSRRAGGNTGELFF
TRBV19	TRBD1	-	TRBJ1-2	TGTGCCAGTAGCAAACAGGGGCCTAACTATGGCTACACCTTC	CASSKQGPNYGYTF
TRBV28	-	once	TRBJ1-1	TGTGCCAGCAGGGGGGACACTGAAGCTTTCTTT	CASRGDTEAFF
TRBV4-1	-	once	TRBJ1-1	TGCGCCAGCAGCCAAAGTATCGACGGGGACACTGAAGCTTTCTTT	CASSQSIDGDTEAFF
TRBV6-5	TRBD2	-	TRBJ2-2	TGTGCCAGCAGTTTACTAGCGGGGACAAACACCGGGGAGCTGTTTTTT	CASSLLAGTNTGELFF
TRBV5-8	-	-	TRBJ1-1	TGTGCCAGCAGCCCCGTTCGGGGGCTGGGGACTGAAGCTTTCTTT	CASSPVRGLGTEAFF